Many counts were recorded for the clone carrying this T cell receptor (beta chain). Its antigen is not identified. These data originate in a study of T cell repertoires in cytomegalovirus infection. About the research overall: Carrying CMV and the relevant HLA type showed in public TCR beta signatures. Points from the study as a whole: Predominance within the ex vivo response was attributable to HLA-C-restricted CMV-specific TCR beta clonotypes. The cumulative frequency of public TCR beta families distinguished individuals who carried CMV together with the relevant HLA.

MiXCR was run by TCRdb on the reads, yielding one entry per CDR3 protein. The repertoire holds 50,000 or so distinct CDR3 sequences, with 20% to 25% as singletons. The V end was cut by 3 bases, the J end by 3 bases, with 9 bases between. This CDR3 spans 14 amino acids. In germline, CDR1 is SGHTA, CDR2 FQGNSA. The material sequenced was PBMCs, sequenced either directly or after in vitro stimulation (not recorded which). This clonotype was sampled from a human donor in good health (CMV status not recorded). Some clones in this sample may be carry-over from other donors' samples. The rearrangement uses TRBV7-2 and TRBJ2-1, with a tentative D call TRBD2 (6 bases). CDR3 nucleotides: TGTGCCAGCAGCTTGGCGGGGTACTACAATGAGCAGTTCTTC. Translation gives CASSLAGYYNEQFF.